One sample yielded the 2 T cell receptor beta chains listed below, sequenced in a study of read filtering for tumor transcriptome and immune sequencing (dated by TCRdb to the early 2020s). The sample was run on an Illumina HiSeq 4000. TCR libraries were constructed from approximately 360 ng RNA using the Immunoverse kit, and molecular barcoded adaptors covering alpha/delta and beta/gamma chains were employed. The raw public data were reprocessed by TCRdb itself: fastp quality trimming at Q25, MiXCR clonotype calling, in-frame beta chains only. Entries that share a CDR3 protein sequence are merged under the most common genes and DNA. In this sample the table shows 55,000 to 60,000 distinct CDR3 sequences, around 12% of which occur a single time. Of the sample, 16% is held by the ten largest clones. Sequenced input: a population of CD138-negative cells sorted from bone marrow. The cell subset or site label on this specimen signifies: bone marrow mononuclear cells depleted of CD138+ plasma/myeloma cells by negative magnetic selection. These TCRs come from a donor at least 40 years old with multiple myeloma.

A few counts support this clonotype. The J gene is TRBJ2-2, the V gene TRBV27; 12 bases agree with TRBD2. Germline CDR1 is MNHEY and CDR2 is SMNVEV (reference sequence). J gave up 5 bases and V 7 bases, and 5 bases lay outside the gene matches. The CDR3 length is 15 residues. This CDR3 is CASKLAGGLTGELFF. The CDR3, as DNA: TGTGCCAGCAAACTAGCGGGGGGCCTAACCGGGGAGCTGTTTTTT.

Remarks on this clonotype: A much larger clone differs from this one at a single base, so this may be a read error. Since the CDR3 does not end with the conserved phenylalanine or tryptophan, this likely comes from a read error. The chain recombines TRBV7-3 with TRBJ2-1; 7 bases are a match to TRBD2. This CDR3 has 15 residues. Trimming cost V 5 bases and J 1 base; bases outside gene matches: 5. The germline V gene encodes CDR1 SGHTA and CDR2 FQGTGA. The CDR3 DNA sequence: TGTGCCAGCAGCGCCGGGGGGTTGTCCTACAATGAGCAGTTCTCC. This translates into CASSAGGLSYNEQFS.